This T cell receptor beta chain was profiled in a study of OX40 agonist ivuxolimab in advanced cancers. About the research overall: Of mixed ages from about 20 to 90 and averaging about 65 years, the group was approximately 80% male. Antecedent anti-PD-1, anti-PD-L1 or anti-CTLA-4 therapy was permissible, with roughly 40% having received some.

Points from the study as a whole: Clonal expansion in partial responders at 0.1-3.0 mg/kg ranked among the lowest.

Notes on this clone: Its antigen is not known.

Researchers took blood at baseline, on cycle 4 day 1, and on cycle 7 day 1. The V end lost 3 bases, the J end lost 3 bases, and 11 bases lay between the germline ends. The CDR3 is 14 amino acids. Germline CDR1 is MDHEN and CDR2 is SYDVKM. TCRdb keeps only in-frame clones here, not all; method: immunoSEQ multiplex PCR. The sample carries about 45,000 clones, more than 80% recorded once. The starting material was CD4+ or CD8+ T cells sorted from blood, obtained in a trial of the OX40 agonist ivuxolimab. The chain couples TRBV28 to TRBJ1-1; D is undetermined. The source is an adult with an advanced solid tumor such as melanoma, head and neck, liver or kidney cancer. CDR3 sequence: CASSFGVVHTEAFF. For the CDR3, the DNA is TGTGCCAGCAGTTTTGGGGTCGTTCACACTGAAGCTTTCTTT.